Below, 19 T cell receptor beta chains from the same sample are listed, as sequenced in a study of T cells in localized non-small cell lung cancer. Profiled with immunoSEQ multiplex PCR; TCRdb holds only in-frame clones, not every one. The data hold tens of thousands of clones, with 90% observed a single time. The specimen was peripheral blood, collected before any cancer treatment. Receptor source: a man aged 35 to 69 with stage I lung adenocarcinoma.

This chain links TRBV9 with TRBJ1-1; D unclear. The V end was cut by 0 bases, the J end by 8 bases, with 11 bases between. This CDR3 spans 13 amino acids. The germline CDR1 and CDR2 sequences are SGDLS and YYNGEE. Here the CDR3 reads CASSVVVAGEAFF. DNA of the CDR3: TGTGCCAGCAGCGTAGTTGTAGCGGGAGAAGCTTTCTTT.

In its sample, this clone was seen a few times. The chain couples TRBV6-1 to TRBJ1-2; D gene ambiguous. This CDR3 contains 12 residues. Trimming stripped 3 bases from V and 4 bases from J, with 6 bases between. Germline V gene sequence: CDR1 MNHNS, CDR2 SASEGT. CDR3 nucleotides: TGTGCCAGCAGTGAGATCGGCTATGGCTACACCTTC. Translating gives CASSEIGYGYTF.

The CDR3 bases are TGCGCCAGCAGTGCAGGGGGGAACACTGAAGCTTTCTTT. Amino acids: CASSAGGNTEAFF. The chain employs TRBV10-1 and TRBJ1-1, with 7 bases matching TRBD1. Trimming removed 4 bases from V and 1 base from J; junction bases left unmatched: 0. Germline CDR1 reads WNHNN; CDR2 reads SYGVQD (reference sequence). This CDR3 comprises 13 residues.

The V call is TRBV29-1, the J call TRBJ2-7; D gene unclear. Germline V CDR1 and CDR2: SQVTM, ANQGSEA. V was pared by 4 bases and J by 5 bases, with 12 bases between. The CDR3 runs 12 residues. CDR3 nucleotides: TGCAGCGTTGGAAGCCCGCTGCACGAGCAGTACTTC. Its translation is CSVGSPLHEQYF.

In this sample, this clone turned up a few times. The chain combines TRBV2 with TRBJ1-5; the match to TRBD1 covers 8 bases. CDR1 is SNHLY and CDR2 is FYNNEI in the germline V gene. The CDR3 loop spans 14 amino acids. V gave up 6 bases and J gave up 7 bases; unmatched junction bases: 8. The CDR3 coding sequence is TGTGCCAGCAGGCCGGAGACAGGGGACCAGCCCCAGCATTTT. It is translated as CASRPETGDQPQHF.

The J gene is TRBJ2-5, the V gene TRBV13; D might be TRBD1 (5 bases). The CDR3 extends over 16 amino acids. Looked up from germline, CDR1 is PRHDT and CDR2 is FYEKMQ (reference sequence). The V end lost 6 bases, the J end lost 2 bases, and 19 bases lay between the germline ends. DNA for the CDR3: TGTGCCAGCAGTCCGAATCCAGGGAAGGAACAAGAGACCCAGTACTTC. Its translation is CASSPNPGKEQETQYF.

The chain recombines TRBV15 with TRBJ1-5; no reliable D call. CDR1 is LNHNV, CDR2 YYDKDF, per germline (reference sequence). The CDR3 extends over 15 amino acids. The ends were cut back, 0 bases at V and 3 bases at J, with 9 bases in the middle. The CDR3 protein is CATSRDMRDNQPQHF. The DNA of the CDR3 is TGTGCCACCAGCAGAGATATGAGGGACAATCAGCCCCAGCATTTT.

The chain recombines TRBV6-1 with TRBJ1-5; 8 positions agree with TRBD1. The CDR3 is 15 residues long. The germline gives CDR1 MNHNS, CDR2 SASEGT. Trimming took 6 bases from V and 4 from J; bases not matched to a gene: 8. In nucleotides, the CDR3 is TGTGCCAGCAGGACCGGACAGGGACGGAATCAGCCCCAGCATTTT. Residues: CASRTGQGRNQPQHF.

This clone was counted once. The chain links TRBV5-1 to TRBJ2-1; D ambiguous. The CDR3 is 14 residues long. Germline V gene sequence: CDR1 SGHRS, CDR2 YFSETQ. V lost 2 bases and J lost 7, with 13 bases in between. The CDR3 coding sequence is TGCGCCAGCAGCTTCCGGCAGGCCGGGAATGAGCAGTTCTTC. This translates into CASSFRQAGNEQFF. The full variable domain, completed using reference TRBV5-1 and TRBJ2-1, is KAGVTQTPRYLIKTRGQQVTLSCSPISGHRSVSWYQQTPGQGLQFLFEYFSETQRNKGNFPGRFSGRQFSNSRSEMNVSTLELGDSALYLCASSFRQAGNEQFFGPGTRLTVL.

The CDR3 bases are TGTGCCAGCAGCCTAGACTGGTCCGGGGAGCTGTTTTTT. It is translated as CASSLDWSGELFF. The chain combines TRBV9 with TRBJ2-2; D is unresolved. The CDR3 sequence is 13 residues long. Germline assignment: CDR1 SGDLS and CDR2 YYNGEE. Between the trimmed V and J ends, which lost 4 bases and 6 bases, there was a span of 10 bases.

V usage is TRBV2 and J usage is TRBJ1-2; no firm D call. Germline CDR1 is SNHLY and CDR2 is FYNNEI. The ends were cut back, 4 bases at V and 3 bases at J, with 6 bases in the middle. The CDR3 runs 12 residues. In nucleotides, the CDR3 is TGTGCCAGCAGTGGTTGGGACTATGGCTACACCTTC. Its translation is CASSGWDYGYTF.

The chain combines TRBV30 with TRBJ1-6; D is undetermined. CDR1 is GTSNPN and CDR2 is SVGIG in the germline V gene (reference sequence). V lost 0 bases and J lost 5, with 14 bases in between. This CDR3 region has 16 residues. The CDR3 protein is CAWSVRRGMDNSPLHF. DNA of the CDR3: TGTGCCTGGAGTGTCCGGAGAGGGATGGATAATTCACCCCTCCACTTT.

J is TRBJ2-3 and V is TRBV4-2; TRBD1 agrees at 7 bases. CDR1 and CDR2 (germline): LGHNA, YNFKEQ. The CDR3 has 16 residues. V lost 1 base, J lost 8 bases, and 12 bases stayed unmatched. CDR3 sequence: CASSQASGTDLSTQYF. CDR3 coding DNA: TGTGCCAGCAGCCAAGCCTCCGGGACAGATCTATCTACGCAGTATTTT.

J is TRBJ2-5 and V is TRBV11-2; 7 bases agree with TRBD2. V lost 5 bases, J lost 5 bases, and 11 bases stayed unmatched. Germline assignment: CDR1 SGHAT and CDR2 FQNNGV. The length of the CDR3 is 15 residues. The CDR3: CASSPSGEGWETQYF. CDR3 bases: TGTGCCAGCAGCCCGAGCGGGGAGGGGTGGGAGACCCAGTACTTC.

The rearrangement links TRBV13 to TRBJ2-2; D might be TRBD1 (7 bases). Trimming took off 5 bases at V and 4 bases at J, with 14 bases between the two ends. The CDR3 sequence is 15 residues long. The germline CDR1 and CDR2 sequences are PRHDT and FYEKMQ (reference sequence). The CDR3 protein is CASSPSGGGTGELFF. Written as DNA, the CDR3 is TGTGCCAGCAGCCCCTCAGGGGGAGGCACCGGGGAGCTGTTTTTT.

CDR3 loop: CASSPRQGRISNTGELFF. The CDR3 region has the DNA TGTGCCAGCTCTCCTCGACAGGGACGTATATCGAACACCGGGGAGCTGTTTTTT. The chain employs TRBV18 and TRBJ2-2, with 7 bases fitting TRBD1. Germline V CDR1 and CDR2: KGHSH, LQKENI. The length of the CDR3 is 18 residues. V was clipped by 6 bases and J by 0 bases; unmatched bases: 13.

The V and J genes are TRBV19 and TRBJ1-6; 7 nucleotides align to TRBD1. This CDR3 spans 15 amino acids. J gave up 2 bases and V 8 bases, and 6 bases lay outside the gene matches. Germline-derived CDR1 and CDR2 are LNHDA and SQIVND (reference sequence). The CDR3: CASGLGQAYNSPLHF. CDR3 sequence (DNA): TGTGCCAGTGGACTTGGACAGGCCTATAATTCACCCCTCCACTTT.

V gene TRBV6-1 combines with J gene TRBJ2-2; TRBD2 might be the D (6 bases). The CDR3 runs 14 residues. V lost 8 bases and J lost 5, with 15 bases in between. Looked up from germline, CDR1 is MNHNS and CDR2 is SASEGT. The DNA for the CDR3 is TGTGCCAGCTTCGAGCTGGGGGGAACCGGGGAGCTGTTTTTT. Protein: CASFELGGTGELFF.

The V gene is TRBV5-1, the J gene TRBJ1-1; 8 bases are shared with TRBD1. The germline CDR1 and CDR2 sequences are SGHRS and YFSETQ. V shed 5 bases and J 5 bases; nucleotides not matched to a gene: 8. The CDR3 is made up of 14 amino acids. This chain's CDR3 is CASSRVQGGTEAFF. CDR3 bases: TGCGCCAGCAGTCGCGTACAGGGGGGGACTGAAGCTTTCTTT.